Each of the 18 T cell receptor beta chains below was sequenced from the same sample in a study of T-cell reconstitution after alpha-beta-depleted transplantation in children. The TCRbeta library incorporated unique molecular identifiers. TCRdb re-derived calls from the PCR reads in MiXCR, one entry per CDR3 protein. The sample gives 500,000 to 650,000 distinct CDR3 sequences, about an eighth of which show up once; around 13% is in the top ten. The sample was PBMCs, mostly from graft donor cells, taken 180 days after TCRalphabeta/CD19-depleted stem cell transplant. Receptors originate from a female patient between 2 and 15 years old who had a stem cell transplant for aplastic anemia, so the T cells may come from the graft donor.

V usage is TRBV14 and J usage is TRBJ2-1; D tentatively fits TRBD1 or TRBD2 (9 bases each). The V and J ends lost 4 bases and 5 bases respectively, with 39 bases between them. The CDR3 sequence is 23 residues long. Germline assignment: CDR1 SGHDN and CDR2 FVKESK. The CDR3 sequence is CASSPRPGTGKGAGGLLNNEQFF. The CDR3 coding sequence is TGTGCCAGCAGCCCGCGTCCCGGGACAGGGAAGGGGGCGGGAGGGCTACTAAACAATGAGCAGTTCTTC.

The V gene is TRBV5-1, the J gene TRBJ2-3; TRBD2 matches 14 bases. The J segment lost 5 bases and the V segment lost 0 bases, leaving 8 bases of the junction unmatched. CDR1 is SGHRS and CDR2 is YFSETQ in the germline V gene. This CDR3 region has 18 residues. CDR3 sequence reads: CASSLAGTSGSYGDTQYF. In DNA form, the CDR3 reads TGCGCCAGCAGCTTGGCCGGGACTAGCGGGAGTTACGGAGATACGCAGTATTTT.

At least ten counts were recorded for this clonotype. J is TRBJ2-6 and V is TRBV27; no clear D. Deletions cut 0 bases from V and 0 bases from J, with 3 bases between. Looked up from germline, CDR1 is MNHEY and CDR2 is SMNVEV (reference sequence). The CDR3 sequence is 15 residues long. CDR3: CASSLSYSGANVLTF. For the CDR3, the DNA is TGTGCCAGCAGTTTATCATACTCTGGGGCCAACGTCCTGACTTTC.

A few counts support this clonotype. The chain recombines TRBV5-1 with TRBJ2-3; D possibly corresponds to TRBD2 (5 bases). Trimming took 5 bases from V and 5 from J, leaving 15 bases between them. Germline V gene data show CDR1 as SGHRS and CDR2 as YFSETQ. This CDR3 region has 14 residues. The CDR3 protein is CASSRAGGGDTQYF. CDR3 in DNA: TGCGCCAGCAGTCGGGCAGGAGGTGGAGATACGCAGTATTTT.

The chain recombines TRBV3-1 with TRBJ1-2; weak D call: TRBD1 (6 bases). V was cut by 0 bases and J by 3 bases, with 8 bases left in between. The CDR3 has 14 amino acids. Germline CDR1 and CDR2: LGHDT and YNNKEL (reference sequence). Here the CDR3 reads CASSQEYRDYGYTF. CDR3 in DNA: TGTGCCAGCAGCCAAGAATACAGGGACTATGGCTACACCTTC.

This clonotype has a handful of counts. The V and J genes are TRBV7-9 and TRBJ1-5, with TRBD1 as a possible D gene (5 bases). V shed 5 bases and J shed 2 bases, with 13 bases lying between them. CDR1 is SEHNR and CDR2 is FQNEAQ in the germline V gene (reference sequence). This CDR3 region has 15 residues. CDR3 protein: CASSRGREGNQPQHF. The DNA for the CDR3 is TGTGCCAGCAGCCGCGGCAGGGAGGGCAATCAGCCCCAGCATTTT.

This clonotype showed up many times. The rearrangement links TRBV28 to TRBJ1-1, with D possibly matching TRBD1 (6 bases). V was shortened by 5 bases and J by 3 bases, with 19 bases between the two germline ends. This CDR3 has 16 residues. CDR1 is MDHEN and CDR2 is SYDVKM in the germline V gene. The CDR3 region has the DNA TGTGCCAGCAGTCCACCCCACAGGGTAAGGGACACTGAAGCTTTCTTT. This translates into CASSPPHRVRDTEAFF.

This clonotype has just a few counts. The rearrangement links TRBV7-9 to TRBJ2-1; TRBD1 aligns across 9 bases. The CDR3 consists of 15 residues. After removal of 2 bases from V and 9 bases from J, the junction contained 8 bases not matched to a gene. The V gene's germline CDR1 is SEHNR and CDR2 FQNEAQ (reference sequence). In DNA form, the CDR3 reads TGTGCCAGCAGCTTACCGGGACAGGGTTCGGGTGAGCAGTTCTTC. Translated, it gives CASSLPGQGSGEQFF.

The chain combines TRBV28 with TRBJ2-2; the D is unclear. CDR1 and CDR2 (germline): MDHEN, SYDVKM. CDR3 length equals 13 residues. V was shortened by 6 bases and J by 6 bases, with 11 bases between the two germline ends. The CDR3: CASRGSLPGELFF. The CDR3 DNA reads as TGTGCCAGCAGGGGAAGCCTTCCCGGGGAGCTGTTTTTT.

The rearrangement joins TRBV20-1 to TRBJ2-2; 7 bases map to TRBD1. CDR1 DFQATT and CDR2 SNEGSKA come from the germline V gene (reference sequence). The CDR3 is 14 residues long. J gave up 6 bases and V 4 bases, and 8 bases lay outside the gene matches. The CDR3 DNA follows: TGCAGTGCTATGGACAGGAGTGATGCCGGGGAGCTGTTTTTT. It translates to CSAMDRSDAGELFF.

The chain couples TRBV3-1 to TRBJ2-2; TRBD2 matches at 7 bases. Looked up from germline, CDR1 is LGHDT and CDR2 is YNNKEL (reference sequence). V trimming: 8 bases; J trimming: 0 bases; junction bases outside the gene matches: 12. The CDR3 is 17 residues long. CDR3 in amino acids: CASSKQAGDTNTGELFF. The CDR3 coding sequence is TGTGCCAGCTCCAAGCAGGCGGGGGATACGAACACCGGGGAGCTGTTTTTT.

The V and J genes are TRBV7-1 and TRBJ2-2, with TRBD1 matching over 12 bases. TRBV7-1 is identified as an open reading frame with a role that is uncertain. The CDR3 is made up of 20 amino acids. V shed 2 bases and J 2 bases; nucleotides not matched to a gene: 12. The CDR3 spells CASSSQFYGTGGFNTGELFF. CDR3 nucleotides: TGTGCCAGCAGCTCACAATTTTACGGGACAGGGGGCTTCAACACCGGGGAGCTGTTTTTT.

This clonotype was found many times. The chain couples TRBV11-2 to TRBJ2-7; D could derive from TRBD1 or TRBD2 (5 bases each). Between the trimmed V and J ends, which lost 6 bases and 1 base, there was a span of 10 bases. The CDR3 is 13 residues long. CDR1 is SGHAT, CDR2 FQNNGV, per germline. The CDR3 sequence is CASRGPLSYEQYF. The CDR3 coding sequence is TGTGCCAGCAGGGGACCCCTTTCCTACGAGCAGTACTTC.

This clonotype was seen a few times. V is TRBV15 and J is TRBJ2-4; TRBD2 matches 7 bases. The ends lost 1 base at V and 6 bases at J; junction bases unmatched: 3. Germline CDR1 and CDR2: LNHNV and YYDKDF (reference sequence). The CDR3 sequence is 14 residues long. CDR3 in amino acids: CATSRGASGNIQYF. CDR3 DNA sequence: TGTGCCACCAGCAGAGGGGCTAGCGGAAACATTCAGTACTTC.

This clonotype was observed many times. The chain uses TRBV9 and TRBJ2-1; 9 bases are a match to TRBD2. V trimming: 0 bases; J trimming: 6 bases; junction bases outside the gene matches: 7. This CDR3 comprises 16 residues. The germline CDR1 and CDR2 sequences are SGDLS and YYNGEE. The CDR3 protein is CASSVVSSGALNEQFF. The CDR3 DNA sequence: TGTGCCAGCAGCGTAGTATCTAGCGGGGCGCTCAATGAGCAGTTCTTC. The whole variable domain, remainder taken from reference TRBV9 and TRBJ2-1, is DSGVTQTPKHLITATGQRVTLRCSPRSGDLSVYWYQQSLDQGLQFLIQYYNGEERAKGNILERFSAQQFPDLHSELNLSSLELGDSALYFCASSVVSSGALNEQFFGPGTRLTVL.

Many counts were recorded for this clonotype. This chain connects TRBV20-1 to TRBJ1-1; 7 bases line up with TRBD1. CDR3 length equals 10 residues. V lost 3 bases to trimming and J lost 8 bases; unmatched junction nucleotides: 0. Germline lookup yields CDR1 DFQATT and CDR2 SNEGSKA (reference sequence). The DNA of the CDR3 is TGCAGTGCTAGGGGACAGGAAGCTTTCTTT. Protein product: CSARGQEAFF.

This clonotype was seen only a few times. This chain connects TRBV18 to TRBJ2-7; 8 bases match TRBD1. After removal of 4 bases from V and 7 bases from J, the junction contained 9 bases not matched to a gene. Germline CDR1 reads KGHSH; CDR2 reads LQKENI. This CDR3 comprises 14 residues. Here the CDR3 reads CASSLRTGSVEQYF. CDR3 DNA sequence: TGTGCCAGCTCACTTAGGACAGGGTCGGTGGAGCAGTACTTC.

This clonotype was counted ten times or more. V and J are TRBV27 and TRBJ2-7; the D is unclear. Germline CDR1 and CDR2: MNHEY and SMNVEV (reference sequence). V lost 4 bases, J lost 0 bases, and 7 bases lay in between. The CDR3 loop spans 13 amino acids. CDR3 nucleotide sequence: TGTGCCAGCAGTTACGCTAGCTCCTACGAGCAGTACTTC. As protein: CASSYASSYEQYF.